This T cell receptor (beta chain) was captured in a study of response to subunit inactivated influenza vaccine. Study results and caveats: The authors suggested that few new T cells are recruited per seasonal influenza vaccination.

At least ten counts were recorded for this clonotype. Its cognate antigen is unknown. TCRdb analysed the RT-PCR reads with MiXCR anew, one entry per CDR3 protein. The sample holds a few hundred thousand distinct CDR3 sequences, over 9.5% seen once. Sequenced material: PBMCs from blood, taken more than 35 days after vaccination. This clonotype was sampled from a man aged 45-65 years who received an inactivated influenza vaccine.

The CDR3 DNA is TGCAGTGCTCCAGAGTCGGGGGAAAAACTGTTTTTT. This sequence encodes CSAPESGEKLFF. The chain uses TRBV20-1 and TRBJ1-4; D gene unclear. This CDR3 is built from 12 residues. V was cut by 5 bases and J by 8 bases, with 12 bases left in between. Germline V gene sequence: CDR1 DFQATT, CDR2 SNEGSKA (reference sequence).